The T cell receptor beta chain under discussion was sequenced for a study of identical twins. The germline CDR1 and CDR2 sequences are MNHEY and SVGEGT. Trimming removed 0 bases at V and 11 bases at J, with 10 bases between. This CDR3 comprises 13 residues. This clonotype has more than one count but fewer than ten. TCRdb re-analysed the 5' RACE reads in MiXCR, keeping a single row per CDR3 protein. The sample carries roughly 200,000 distinct CDR3 sequences, less than 20% recorded once. These sequences were also reported in another study, on T cells expressing NK-cell markers.

The sequence was obtained from a woman between 18 and 29 years old in good health. Sequences were obtained from CD8+ T cells sorted from blood. V and J are TRBV6-2 or TRBV6-3 and TRBJ2-2; D gene unclear. The CDR3 loop is CASSYSGPAELFF. CDR3 coding DNA: TGTGCCAGCAGTTACTCGGGCCCAGCTGAGCTGTTTTTT.